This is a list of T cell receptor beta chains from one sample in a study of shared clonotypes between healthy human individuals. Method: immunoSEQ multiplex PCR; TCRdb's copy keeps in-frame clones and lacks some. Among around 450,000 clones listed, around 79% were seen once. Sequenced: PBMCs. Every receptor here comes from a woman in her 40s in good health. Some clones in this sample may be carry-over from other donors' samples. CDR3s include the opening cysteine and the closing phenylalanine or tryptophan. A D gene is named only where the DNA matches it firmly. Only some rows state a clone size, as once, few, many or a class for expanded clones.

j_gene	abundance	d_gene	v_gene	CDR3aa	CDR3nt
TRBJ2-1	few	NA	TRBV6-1	CASSKGTNPYNEQFF	TGTGCCAGCAGTAAAGGGACAAACCCCTACAATGAGCAGTTCTTC
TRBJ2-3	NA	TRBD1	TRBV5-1	CASSSNSGGLVDTQYF	TGCGCCAGCAGCTCAAATTCAGGGGGTCTGGTAGATACGCAGTATTTT
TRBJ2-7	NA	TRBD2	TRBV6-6	CASSYSSGSTYEQYF	TGTGCCAGCAGTTACTCTAGCGGGAGCACCTACGAGCAGTACTTC
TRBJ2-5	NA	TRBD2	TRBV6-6	CASSEGREGETQYF	TGTGCCAGCAGTGAGGGACGGGAGGGGGAGACCCAGTACTTC
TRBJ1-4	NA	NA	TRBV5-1	CASSAAGRTATNEKLFF	TGCGCCAGCAGCGCGGCAGGACGGACCGCAACTAATGAAAAACTGTTTTTT
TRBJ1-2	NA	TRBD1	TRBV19	CASSIPGQGTGGYTF	TGTGCCAGTAGTATTCCCGGACAGGGGACGGGTGGCTACACCTTC
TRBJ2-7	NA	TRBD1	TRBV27	CASSWTGEIYEQYF	TGTGCCAGCAGTTGGACAGGGGAGATCTACGAGCAGTACTTC
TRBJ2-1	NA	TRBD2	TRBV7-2	CASSLLVGGPDEQFF	TGTGCCAGCAGCTTATTAGTGGGAGGGCCTGATGAGCAGTTCTTC
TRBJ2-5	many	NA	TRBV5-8	CASSPRGRGQETQYF	TGTGCCAGCAGCCCCCGTGGAAGGGGGCAAGAGACCCAGTACTTC
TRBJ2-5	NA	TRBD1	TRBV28	CASSIWGGTGSRETQYF	TGTGCCAGCAGTATCTGGGGCGGGACAGGGAGTCGGGAGACCCAGTACTTC
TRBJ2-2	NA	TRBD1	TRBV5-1	CASSVTGGVTLAGELFF	TGCGCCAGCAGCGTGACAGGGGGCGTAACCTTAGCCGGGGAGCTGTTTTTT
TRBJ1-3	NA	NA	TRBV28	CASSSTFRLAGNTIYF	TGTGCCAGCAGTTCCACTTTCAGGTTAGCTGGAAACACCATATATTTT
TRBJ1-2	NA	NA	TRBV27	CASSLGRDYGYTF	TGTGCCAGCAGTTTGGGACGGGACTATGGCTACACCTTC
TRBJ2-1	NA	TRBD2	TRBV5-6	CASSSVRLAYNEQFF	TGTGCCAGCAGCTCCGTACGACTAGCGTACAATGAGCAGTTCTTC
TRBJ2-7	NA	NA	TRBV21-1	CASSKVVASSYEQYF	TGTGCCAGCAGCAAAGTTGTAGCTAGCTCCTACGAGCAGTACTTC
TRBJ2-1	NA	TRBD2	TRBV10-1	CASSEGGLAGNNEQFF	TGCGCCAGCAGTGAGGGGGGACTAGCGGGGAACAATGAGCAGTTCTTC
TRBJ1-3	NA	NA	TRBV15	CATSREGGKGHTIYF	TGTGCCACCAGCAGAGAGGGAGGGAAAGGCCACACCATATATTTT
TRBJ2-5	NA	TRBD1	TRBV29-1	CSVGRTGRYQETQYF	TGCAGCGTTGGGAGGACAGGCCGGTACCAAGAGACCCAGTACTTC
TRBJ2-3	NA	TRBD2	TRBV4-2	CASSTRAGRTDTQYF	TGTGCCAGCAGCACTCGAGCGGGACGCACAGATACGCAGTATTTT
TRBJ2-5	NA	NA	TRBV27	CASRMNVGETQYF	TGTGCCAGCAGGATGAACGTGGGAGAGACCCAGTACTTC
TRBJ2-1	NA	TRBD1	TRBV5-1	CASILGTGSSYNEQFF	TGCGCCAGCATCCTCGGGACAGGGAGCTCCTACAATGAGCAGTTCTTC
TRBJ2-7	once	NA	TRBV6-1	CASSESSGLYEQYF	TGTGCCAGCAGTGAGTCTTCGGGGTTGTACGAGCAGTACTTC
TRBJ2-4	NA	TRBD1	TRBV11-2	CASSLGTGRNIQYF	TGTGCCAGCAGCTTAGGGACAGGAAGGAACATTCAGTACTTC
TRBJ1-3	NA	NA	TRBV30	CAWSPPSYSGNTIYF	TGTGCCTGGAGTCCGCCGTCTTACTCTGGAAACACCATATATTTT
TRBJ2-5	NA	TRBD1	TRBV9	CASSTRTGRETQYF	TGTGCCAGCAGCACCCGGACAGGGCGGGAGACCCAGTACTTC
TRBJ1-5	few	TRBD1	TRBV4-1	CASSQGTGNQPQHF	TGCGCCAGCAGCCAAGGGACAGGGAATCAGCCCCAGCATTTT
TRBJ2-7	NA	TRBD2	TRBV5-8	CASSLAFWETSGRKDEQYF	TGTGCCAGCAGCTTGGCGTTTTGGGAGACTAGCGGGAGGAAAGACGAGCAGTACTTC
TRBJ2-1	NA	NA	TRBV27	CASSPYRRPNEQFF	TGTGCCAGCAGTCCATATCGGCGGCCTAATGAGCAGTTCTTC
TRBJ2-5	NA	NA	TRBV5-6	CASSLRETQYF	TGTGCCAGCAGCTTGAGGGAGACCCAGTACTTC
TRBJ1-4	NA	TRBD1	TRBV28	CASSQKDRGIEKLFF	TGTGCCAGCAGTCAAAAGGACAGGGGTATTGAAAAACTGTTTTTT
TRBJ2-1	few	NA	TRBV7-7	CASSPIRERNNEQFF	TGTGCCAGCAGCCCCATAAGAGAGCGAAACAATGAGCAGTTCTTC
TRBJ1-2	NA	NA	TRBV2	CASREDSSYGYTF	TGTGCCAGCAGGGAGGACAGTTCCTATGGCTACACCTTC
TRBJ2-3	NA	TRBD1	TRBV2	CASSVYRGRIDTQYF	TGTGCCAGCAGTGTATACAGGGGGCGGATAGATACGCAGTATTTT
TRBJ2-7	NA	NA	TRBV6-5	CASSSGHAWEQYF	TGTGCCAGCAGTTCGGGACACGCGTGGGAGCAGTACTTC
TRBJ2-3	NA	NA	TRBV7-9	CASSSPIKRRSTDTQYF	TGTGCCAGCAGCTCCCCCATTAAGCGCCGAAGCACAGATACGCAGTATTTT
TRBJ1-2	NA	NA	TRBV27	CASSPSVGPGGYTF	TGTGCCAGCAGTCCCTCAGTGGGGCCAGGGGGCTACACCTTC
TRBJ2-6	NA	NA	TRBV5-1	CASGNHRVAGANVLTF	TGCGCCAGCGGAAACCACAGGGTAGCTGGGGCCAACGTCCTGACTTTC
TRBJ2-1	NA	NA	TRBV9	CASSGRQEQFF	TGTGCCAGCAGCGGCCGACAGGAGCAGTTCTTC
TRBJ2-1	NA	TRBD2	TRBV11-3	CASSQGTSRDNEQFF	TGTGCCAGCAGCCAGGGGACTAGCAGGGACAATGAGCAGTTCTTC
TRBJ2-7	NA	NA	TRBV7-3	CASSDPRNSYEQYF	TGTGCCAGCAGCGATCCTAGAAACTCCTACGAGCAGTACTTC
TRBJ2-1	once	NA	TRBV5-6	CASSLLVAASSYNEQFF	TGTGCCAGCAGCTTGTTAGTTGCTGCCAGCTCCTACAATGAGCAGTTCTTC
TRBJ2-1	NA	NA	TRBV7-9	CASSDFSGSYNEQFF	TGTGCCAGCAGTGACTTTAGCGGCTCCTACAATGAGCAGTTCTTC
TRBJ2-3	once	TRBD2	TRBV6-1	CASRSGRAVTDTQYF	TGTGCCAGCAGATCGGGGAGGGCGGTTACAGATACGCAGTATTTT
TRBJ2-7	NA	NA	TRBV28	CATQVTNLPYEQYF	TGTGCCACCCAAGTGACTAACCTACCCTACGAGCAGTACTTC
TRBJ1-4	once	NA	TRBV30	CAWSGAPNEKLFF	TGTGCCTGGAGCGGGGCCCCTAATGAAAAACTGTTTTTT
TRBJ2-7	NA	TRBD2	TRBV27	CASTGTSGSYEQYF	TGTGCCAGCACCGGGACTAGCGGGAGCTACGAGCAGTACTTC
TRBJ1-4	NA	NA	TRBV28	CATETGKKLFF	TGTGCCACCGAAACAGGGAAAAAACTGTTTTTT
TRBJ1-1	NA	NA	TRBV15	CATSRDIAGRTEAFF	TGTGCCACCAGCAGAGATATAGCAGGGAGAACTGAAGCTTTCTTT
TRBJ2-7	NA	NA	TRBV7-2	CASSLVPIYEQYF	TGTGCCAGCAGCTTAGTCCCGATCTACGAGCAGTACTTC
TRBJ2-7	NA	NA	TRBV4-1	CASSQVTGAGEQYF	TGCGCCAGCAGCCAAGTTACCGGGGCCGGGGAGCAGTACTTC
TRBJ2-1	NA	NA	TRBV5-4	CASSLALGTGDNEQFF	TGTGCCAGCAGCTTGGCCCTAGGGACGGGAGACAATGAGCAGTTCTTC
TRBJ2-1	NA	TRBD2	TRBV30	CSGQAGGPYNEQFF	TGTTCGGGTCAGGCGGGAGGGCCCTACAATGAGCAGTTCTTC
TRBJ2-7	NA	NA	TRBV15	CATSRQGSSFYEQYF	TGTGCCACCAGCAGACAGGGGTCAAGCTTCTACGAGCAGTACTTC
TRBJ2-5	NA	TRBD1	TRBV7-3	CASSLDRGETQYF	TGTGCCAGCAGCCTTGACAGGGGAGAGACCCAGTACTTC
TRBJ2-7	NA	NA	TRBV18	CASSPDTSYEQYF	TGTGCCAGCTCACCGGACACCTCCTACGAGCAGTACTTC
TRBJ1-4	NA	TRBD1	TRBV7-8	CASSERTGVEKLFF	TGTGCCAGCAGCGAACGGACAGGGGTAGAAAAACTGTTTTTT
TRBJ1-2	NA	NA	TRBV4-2	CASSQGGGEGKNYGYTF	TGTGCCAGCAGCCAAGGTGGAGGGGAAGGAAAAAACTATGGCTACACCTTC
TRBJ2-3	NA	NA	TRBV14	CASRGADTQYF	TGTGCCAGCAGGGGGGCAGATACGCAGTATTTT
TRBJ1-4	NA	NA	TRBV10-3	CAISESGREKLFF	TGTGCCATCAGTGAATCGGGGCGCGAAAAACTGTTTTTT
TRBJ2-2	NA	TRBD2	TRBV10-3	CAISDYQRGGELFF	TGTGCCATCAGTGATTACCAGCGGGGCGGGGAGCTGTTTTTT